This entry lists 9 T cell receptor beta chains sequenced from one sample in a study of T cells after yellow fever vaccination. TCRdb independently ran MiXCR on the 5' RACE reads; one entry per CDR3 protein. The sample has a few hundred thousand distinct CDR3 sequences; about 7% are singletons. Source: CD4+ T cells sorted from PBMCs, taken 15 days after the yellow fever booster vaccination. These receptors were obtained from a man under 40 who received the YFV17D yellow fever vaccine.

This clonotype was observed a few times. The rearrangement uses TRBV6-6 and TRBJ1-2; 8 nucleotides match TRBD1. Germline V gene lookup returns CDR1 MNHNY and CDR2 SVGAGI (reference sequence). Germline trimming cut 6 bases from V and 6 bases from J; bases unmatched to any gene: 3. The CDR3 extends over 12 amino acids. CDR3 residues: CASSQGANGYTF. The CDR3, as DNA: TGTGCCAGCAGCCAGGGGGCTAATGGCTACACCTTC.

This clonotype was picked up a small number of times. The chain uses TRBV4-2 and TRBJ2-1; 7 nucleotides match TRBD2. CDR3 size: 17 residues. Losses at the gene ends were 4 bases for V and 2 bases for J; bases not matched to a gene: 11. The germline V gene encodes CDR1 LGHNA and CDR2 YNFKEQ. The CDR3 nucleotides read TGTGCCAGCAGCCCGGCTCCCGGGGGGAGCACCTACAATGAGCAGTTCTTC. This encodes CASSPAPGGSTYNEQFF.

The chain employs TRBV29-1 and TRBJ2-1, with D maybe TRBD2 (6 bases). V lost 4 bases and J lost 9, with 16 bases in between. Looked up from germline, CDR1 is SQVTM and CDR2 is ANQGSEA. The CDR3 totals 13 residues. The CDR3 sequence: CSVGTNRGGEQFF. CDR3 in DNA: TGCAGCGTTGGGACTAATCGTGGAGGTGAGCAGTTCTTC.

This clonotype was seen more than once but under ten times. This chain uses TRBV6-4 with TRBJ2-7; D is tentatively TRBD1 or TRBD2 (5 bases each). The CDR3 runs to 14 residues. Trimming left V 7 bases short and J 4 bases short, with 17 bases between. The germline V gene encodes CDR1 MRHNA and CDR2 SNTAGT. DNA of the CDR3: TGTGCCAGCACAGGGACGACGGCTCTGTACGAGCAGTACTTC. Amino acids: CASTGTTALYEQYF.

The V call is TRBV20-1, the J call TRBJ2-5; 12 bases fit TRBD2. The CDR3 consists of 16 residues. CDR1 and CDR2 (germline): DFQATT, SNEGSKA (reference sequence). The junction had 11 bases not matched to a gene; V was cut back by 0 bases and J by 9 bases. The CDR3: CSARDSASGRDGAQYF. CDR3 coding DNA: TGCAGTGCTAGAGATTCGGCTAGCGGGAGGGATGGAGCCCAGTACTTC.

This clonotype has more than one count but fewer than ten. The rearrangement uses TRBV25-1 and TRBJ2-1; 7 positions agree with TRBD2. Germline V lookup: CDR1 MGHDK, CDR2 SYGVNS. The V and J ends lost 2 bases and 2 bases, in that order; junction bases with no gene match: 3. The CDR3 runs 15 residues. The CDR3 region has the DNA TGTGCCAGCAGTGAACGTGGGAGGGCCTACAATGAGCAGTTCTTC. Translating it yields CASSERGRAYNEQFF.

This clonotype turned up a few times. The chain combines TRBV6-5 with TRBJ2-3; the match to TRBD2 covers 7 bases. Germline V gene data show CDR1 as MNHEY and CDR2 as SVGAGI. J gave up 5 bases and V 0 bases, and 8 bases lay outside the gene matches. The CDR3 length is 16 residues. CDR3 region: CASSYSFGGNKDTQYF. The CDR3 DNA reads TGTGCCAGCAGTTACTCTTTCGGGGGGAATAAAGATACGCAGTATTTT.

This clonotype was picked up a small number of times. The gene calls are TRBV7-9 and TRBJ2-7, with D perhaps matching TRBD2 (5 bases). Trimming left V 1 base short and J 6 bases short, with 13 bases between. The germline gives CDR1 SEHNR, CDR2 FQNEAQ (reference sequence). The CDR3 covers 14 residues. The CDR3 nucleotides read TGTGCCAGCAGCTTAGGTGTTGTTGAGGGCGAGCAGTACTTC. The encoded protein is CASSLGVVEGEQYF.

This clonotype was observed at least ten times. The chain employs TRBV15 and TRBJ2-3; D ambiguous. V was pared by 4 bases and J by 1 base, with 24 bases between. This CDR3 region has 19 residues. Germline-derived CDR1 and CDR2 are LNHNV and YYDKDF (reference sequence). CDR3 DNA: TGTGCCACCAGCACAAGACGGACCGGGTCTACGTACGGCACAGATACGCAGTATTTT. Protein sequence: CATSTRRTGSTYGTDTQYF.